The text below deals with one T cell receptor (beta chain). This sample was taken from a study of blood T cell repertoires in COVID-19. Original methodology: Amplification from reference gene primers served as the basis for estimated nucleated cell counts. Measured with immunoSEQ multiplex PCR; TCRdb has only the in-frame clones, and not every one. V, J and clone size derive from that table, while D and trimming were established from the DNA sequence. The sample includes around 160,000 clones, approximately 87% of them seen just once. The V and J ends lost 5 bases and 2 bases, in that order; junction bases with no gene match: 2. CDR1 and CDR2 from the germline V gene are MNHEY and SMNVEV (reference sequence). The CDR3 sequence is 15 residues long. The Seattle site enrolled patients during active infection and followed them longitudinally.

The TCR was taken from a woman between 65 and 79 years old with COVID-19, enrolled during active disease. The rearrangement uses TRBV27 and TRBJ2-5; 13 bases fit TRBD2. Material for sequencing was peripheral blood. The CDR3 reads CASSPLAGGQETQYF. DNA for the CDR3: TGTGCCAGCAGTCCACTAGCGGGGGGGCAAGAGACCCAGTACTTC.